This TCR beta chain came from a study of cytomegalovirus exposure and HLA in healthy donors. Overall study findings and caveats: Later analysis showed TCR association rates varying by HLA locus, highest for DRB1 and lowest for HLA-C. Rare TCR sequences predominated, though certain public TCRs were found in many donors.

All donors participated as healthy donors of bone marrow. The PCR had 60 Vbeta and 13 Jbeta primers. Clones were read by immunoSEQ multiplex PCR, and TCRdb kept only the in-frame ones, dropping some. This table has about 120,000 clones, 66% appearing once. With regard to this clone: What it binds is unknown.

The receptor's source is a young man in good health and CMV-seronegative. The sequencing input was PBMCs.

The CDR3 DNA is TGCGCCAGCACAACGTCGAGCTACAATGAGCAGTTCTTC. The encoded protein is CASTTSSYNEQFF. The chain uses TRBV10-2 and TRBJ2-1; D not certain. Between the trimmed V and J ends, which lost 7 bases and 3 bases, there was a span of 10 bases. The length of the CDR3 is 13 residues. CDR1 WSHSY and CDR2 SAAADI come from the germline V gene.